A single TCR beta chain is shown here with its context. The antigen is unknown. The data derive from a study of T-cell memory formation after mild COVID-19. Findings of the study overall: Contracting CD4+ clones were located mainly in CM and EM, and CD8+ clones in EMRA. Balance between CD4 and CD8 was seen in clones contracting day 15 to 85, and a CD4+ lean was seen in later expanders. Clones from the second wave (peaking day 37) had unconfirmed SARS-CoV-2 specificity.

TCRdb re-called the 5' RACE reads through MiXCR, storing one row per CDR3 protein. The sample yields a few hundred thousand distinct CDR3 sequences, 25% to 30% seen once. The sample was PBMCs or a T cell subset sorted from them (not recorded which). The clonotype comes from an adult woman who had mild COVID-19 (a few samples of this study predate the infection). Cell type and time point are not known.

CDR3 protein: CSARRPGGPREDTQYF. Written as DNA, the CDR3 is TGCAGTGCTCGACGCCCAGGGGGGCCCCGTGAGGATACGCAGTATTTT. The chain links TRBV20-1 to TRBJ2-3, with D perhaps matching TRBD1 (7 bases). Trimming left V 5 bases short and J 6 bases short, with 24 bases between. Germline CDR1 and CDR2: DFQATT and SNEGSKA (reference sequence). The CDR3 covers 16 residues.